These T cell receptor beta chains were read from a single sample in a study of blood T cell repertoires in COVID-19. Repertoires were generated with immunoSEQ multiplex PCR, while TCRdb's copy carries only in-frame clones and drops some. The repertoire holds a few hundred thousand clones, about 85% seen once, with about 6.2% in the top ten. Sequenced sample: PBMCs or T cells enriched from blood (not recorded which). These receptors all come from a woman aged 45-59 years who had been exposed to COVID-19. The conserved cysteine and the conserved F or W are not part of the CDR3 here.

v_gene | CDR3aa
TRBV19 | ASSIRTGYAF
TRBV5-6 | ASSSGSGTGIHEQY
TRBV10-3 | ATRLPRRDSPLH
TRBV28 | ASRTTGGVTLPLH
TRBV10-3 | AISDGRDRGSYEQY
TRBV15 | ATSESVGRLAF
TRBV2 | ASSPSQGGNQPQH
TRBV18 | ASSPRGLMATEAF
TRBV28 | ASSFGGRDT
TRBV9 | ASSVEGTTGELF
TRBV7-8 | ASSFWTGGNGNTIY
TRBV9 | ASRRGLGANTEAF
TRBV7-2 | ASSLSSGGDTQY
TRBV28 | ASSRTWGGAGQPQH
TRBV12-3/TRBV12-4 | ASSQSEKLF
TRBV5-1 | ASSLGTGLNTEAF
TRBV9 | ASSAGQGAVPYGYT
TRBV12-3/TRBV12-4 | ASSPDRAAAF
TRBV4-1 | ASSQGQSTSNQPQH
TRBV3-1/TRBV3-2 | ASSDYGGPSGNTIY
TRBV29-1 | SVEDRGGETQY
TRBV2 | ASSDPGAAGYT
TRBV4-1 | ASSQEPGQDHQPQH
TRBV9 | ASSPGLAGGFYEQY
TRBV3-1/TRBV3-2 | ASSQGSTGNYGYT
TRBV5-4 | ASSLTSGGPYNEQF
TRBV5-1 | ASSLELTGGSEAF
TRBV9 | ASRDSGGLGTGELF
TRBV7-2 | ASSPLDWIETQY
TRBV6-1 | ASSELRDRGRTNTEAF
TRBV5-4 | ASSFGEGVQY
TRBV27 | ASSSSGGAGYEQY
TRBV19 | ASSRGVSSYNEQF
TRBV19 | ASSTPTSGGRDTQY
TRBV27 | ASRGLAPYNEQF
TRBV19 | ASSTGNYNSPLH
TRBV27 | ASRLTGNGNTIY
TRBV7-2 | ASSPRGDTQY
TRBV4-3 | ASSQDEDDTEAF
TRBV6-5 | ASSHRQGMGEQF
TRBV19 | ASSIGGGESYGYT
TRBV5-1 | ASSPGQGVGTGELF
TRBV7-8 | ASSFPQGRGAFTDTQY
TRBV6-5 | ASSYTPTGDGYT
TRBV5-4 | ASSLEGAKLPLF
TRBV29-1 | SVRSTGELF
TRBV29-1 | STGQSTDTQY
TRBV5-8 | ASSLDRGRAVHNSPLH
TRBV9 | ASSAAGGVSTDTQY
TRBV4-1 | ASSLPSQGSDTGELF
TRBV4-3 | ASSQAWAGIEAF
TRBV6-5 | ASRGPLEAF
TRBV6-5 | ASTEIEGGYEQY